This T cell receptor (beta chain) was captured in a study of T-cell memory formation after mild COVID-19. Study-level results: Clones from the second wave (peaking day 37) had unconfirmed SARS-CoV-2 specificity.

Trimming took 5 bases from V and 1 from J, leaving 13 bases between them. CDR3 size: 15 residues. Germline lookup yields CDR1 LNHDA and CDR2 SQIVND (reference sequence). TCRdb independently ran MiXCR on the 5' RACE reads; one entry per CDR3 protein. Among about 400,000 distinct CDR3 sequences listed, roughly 26% were seen once. This clonotype has a count of ten or more. Its antigen is not known. The chain uses TRBV19 and TRBJ2-3, with D possibly TRBD2 on 6 matching bases. Sequenced sample: PBMCs or a T cell subset sorted from them (not recorded which). This receptor was taken from an adult woman who had mild COVID-19 (a few samples of this study predate the infection). Cell type and time point are not known. Here the CDR3 DNA reads TGTGCCAGTAGTGTCTCGGGACTGGGCACAGATACGCAGTATTTT. Amino acids: CASSVSGLGTDTQYF.